A single sample is the source of the 29 T cell receptor beta chains below, sequenced in a study of blood T cell repertoires in COVID-19. Here immunoSEQ multiplex PCR was the method, and the copy in TCRdb shows in-frame clones only, minus some. The table has under 300,000 clones, roughly 80% seen once; the top ten hold roughly 4.6%. The sequencing sample was made of peripheral blood. The receptor set was obtained from a man aged 60 to 75 who had recovered from COVID-19.

The chain combines TRBV5-1 with TRBJ1-4; D is perhaps TRBD1 (5 bases). From germline, CDR1 is SGHRS and CDR2 YFSETQ. The CDR3 loop spans 16 amino acids. Trimming stripped 5 bases from V and 5 bases from J, with 19 bases between. The CDR3 nucleotides are TGCGCCAGCAGTTGGGAAAGGTTGGGGCACAATGAAAAACTGTTTTTT. It is translated as CASSWERLGHNEKLFF.

The gene calls are TRBV7-3 and TRBJ2-5; TRBD2 agrees at 8 bases. Germline V gene sequence: CDR1 SGHTA, CDR2 FQGTGA. Trimming removed 4 bases from V and 3 bases from J; junction bases left unmatched: 4. The CDR3 length is 14 residues. The CDR3 nucleotides read TGTGCCAGCAGCTCTGCCGGGGGGGAAGAGACCCAGTACTTC. Its translation is CASSSAGGEETQYF. Looking up the rest from reference TRBV7-3 and TRBJ2-5 gives the full variable domain: GAGVSQTPSNKVTEKGKYVELRCDPISGHTALYWYRQSLGQGPEFLIYFQGTGAADDSGLPNDRFFAVRPEGSVSTLKIQRTERGDSAVYLCASSSAGGEETQYFGPGTRLLVL.

The chain links TRBV3-1 (or the pseudogene TRBV3-2) to TRBJ1-1; the D gene is possibly TRBD1 (6 bases). This CDR3 comprises 17 residues. The germline V gene encodes CDR1 LGHDT and CDR2 YNNKEL (reference sequence). V was shortened by 1 base and J by 0 bases, with 15 bases between the two germline ends. CDR3 DNA sequence: TGTGCCAGCAGCCAAGGCCTTGGGGGCCTTATGAACACTGAAGCTTTCTTT. Its protein product is CASSQGLGGLMNTEAFF.

The chain is built from TRBV3-1 (or the pseudogene TRBV3-2) and TRBJ2-1; 15 nucleotides match TRBD2. Trimming cost V 4 bases and J 4 bases; bases outside gene matches: 5. The CDR3 length is 17 residues. Germline V CDR1 and CDR2: LGHDT, YNNKEL (reference sequence). CDR3 bases: TGTGCCAGCAGCCTCGGACTAGCGGGGGGGCCTTACAATGAGCAGTTCTTC. Protein sequence: CASSLGLAGGPYNEQFF.

This clone was observed a few times. This rearrangement joins TRBV18 to TRBJ1-4; the match to TRBD1 covers 7 bases. In germline, CDR1 is KGHSH, CDR2 LQKENI. This CDR3 is 14 amino acids long. Trimming took 1 base from V and 8 from J; bases not matched to a gene: 4. The CDR3 DNA follows: TGTGCCAGCTCACCACAGGGGGCGCGCGAAAAACTGTTTTTT. Its translation: CASSPQGAREKLFF.

In the case of this clone: The same CDR3 is also encoded by other DNA sequences in this sample. J is TRBJ1-5 and V is TRBV28; TRBD1 agrees at 10 bases. With 6 bases clipped from V and 6 bases from J, the junction kept 5 bases outside the gene matches. The CDR3 is 14 amino acids. The germline gives CDR1 MDHEN, CDR2 SYDVKM. The CDR3 DNA reads as TGTGCCAGCAGACCCGGACAGGGGGGTCAGCCCCAGCATTTT. It encodes CASRPGQGGQPQHF.

This clone was picked up one time. V gene TRBV3-1 (or the pseudogene TRBV3-2) combines with J gene TRBJ2-7; possible D gene TRBD1, 6 bases. The CDR3 runs 15 residues. The germline gives CDR1 LGHDT, CDR2 YNNKEL (reference sequence). V was shortened by 3 bases and J by 2 bases, with 14 bases between the two germline ends. CDR3 sequence reads: CASSQGAGTTYEQYF. CDR3 DNA sequence: TGTGCCAGCAGCCAGGGGGCAGGGACAACCTACGAGCAGTACTTC.

J is TRBJ1-2 and V is TRBV2; 8 bases fit TRBD1. The CDR3 covers 13 residues. After removal of 7 bases from V and 2 bases from J, the junction contained 3 bases not matched to a gene. Per germline, CDR1 SNHLY and CDR2 FYNNEI. The CDR3 DNA follows: TGTGCCAGCAACCACAGGGGGAACTATGGCTACACCTTC. As protein: CASNHRGNYGYTF.

This clone was found once. The chain has TRBV18 and TRBJ1-2, with 9 bases lining up with TRBD1. V dropped 4 bases and J dropped 4; count of bases not matched to a gene: 10. CDR1 and CDR2 (germline): KGHSH, LQKENI. The CDR3 runs 16 residues. The CDR3 coding sequence is TGTGCCAGCTCACGGGGACCTGGACAGGGGATCTATGGCTACACCTTC. Translated: CASSRGPGQGIYGYTF.

V is TRBV25-1 and J is TRBJ2-7, with 10 positions matching TRBD1. This CDR3 region has 15 residues. The trim removed 6 bases at V and 2 bases at J, leaving 7 bases unmatched. CDR1 and CDR2 (germline): MGHDK, SYGVNS. The CDR3 region is CASSATGTGAYEQYF. Here the CDR3 DNA reads TGTGCCAGCAGCGCTACCGGGACAGGGGCCTACGAGCAGTACTTC.

The rearrangement joins TRBV6-5 to TRBJ2-1, with no clear D. The V gene's germline CDR1 is MNHEY and CDR2 SVGAGI. The CDR3 has 15 amino acids. Trimming removed 0 bases at V and 5 bases at J, with 11 bases between. The CDR3 nucleotides read TGTGCCAGCAGTTACTCCTCGACTGTAAACAATGAGCAGTTCTTC. It yields the protein CASSYSSTVNNEQFF.

V is TRBV5-4 and J is TRBJ1-6, with 7 bases aligning to TRBD1. The CDR3 consists of 15 residues. The ends lost 4 bases at V and 7 bases at J; junction bases unmatched: 8. Germline CDR1 reads SGHNT; CDR2 reads YYREEE (reference sequence). The CDR3, as DNA: TGTGCCAGCAGCGCAGGACAGGTCTTAAATTCACCCCTCCACTTT. Translating it yields CASSAGQVLNSPLHF.

CDR3: CASSSRAGNEKLFF. DNA for the CDR3: TGTGCCAGCAGTAGTAGGGCGGGTAATGAAAAACTGTTTTTT. The gene calls are TRBV14 and TRBJ1-4; no firm D call. In germline, CDR1 is SGHDN, CDR2 FVKESK. Trimming shortened V by 6 bases and J by 4 bases, and 12 bases separated the two germline ends. The length of the CDR3 is 14 residues.

The rearrangement joins TRBV7-2 to TRBJ2-3; the D gene is possibly TRBD2 (5 bases). Germline assignment: CDR1 SGHTA and CDR2 FQGNSA. Trimming pared 5 bases from V and 0 bases from J, leaving 18 bases between. This CDR3 has 17 residues. The CDR3 protein is CASSPRRVPGSTDTQYF. The CDR3 DNA reads as TGTGCCAGCAGCCCTAGGCGGGTCCCTGGTAGCACAGATACGCAGTATTTT.

The V gene is TRBV6-5, the J gene TRBJ2-2, with D possibly being TRBD2 (5 bases). This CDR3 has 15 amino acids. Trimming left V 0 bases short and J 4 bases short, with 9 bases between. Looked up from germline, CDR1 is MNHEY and CDR2 is SVGAGI. In DNA form, the CDR3 reads TGTGCCAGCAGTTACTCGAACCGGGGCACCGGGGAGCTGTTTTTT. This translates into CASSYSNRGTGELFF.

This chain joins TRBV5-1 and TRBJ2-3, with 9 bases identical to TRBD2. This CDR3 comprises 17 residues. From germline, CDR1 is SGHRS and CDR2 YFSETQ. The V segment lost 4 bases and the J segment 3 bases; nucleotides outside the gene matches: 12. CDR3 sequence (DNA): TGCGCCAGCAGCCCCGCCGGGGGCGGGAGGGCGACAGATACGCAGTATTTT. Translating it yields CASSPAGGGRATDTQYF.

This clone was seen just once. This rearrangement joins TRBV13 to TRBJ2-6; D uncertain. The germline V and J ends were trimmed by 2 bases and 4 bases, with 18 bases remaining between them. This CDR3 spans 18 amino acids. Per germline, CDR1 PRHDT and CDR2 FYEKMQ (reference sequence). CDR3 sequence (DNA): TGTGCCAGCAGCTTAAAACCCCACAGTCTCTCAGGGGCCAACGTCCTGACTTTC. Translation gives CASSLKPHSLSGANVLTF. Filled out from reference TRBV13 and TRBJ2-6, the complete variable domain reads AAGVIQSPRHLIKEKRETATLKCYPIPRHDTVYWYQQGPGQDPQFLISFYEKMQSDKGSIPDRFSAQQFSDYHSELNMSSLELGDSALYFCASSLKPHSLSGANVLTFGAGSRLTVL.

The chain couples TRBV18 to TRBJ2-7; TRBD1 matches at 7 bases. The CDR3 is made up of 13 amino acids. J gave up 3 bases and V 3 bases, and 2 bases lay outside the gene matches. Looked up from germline, CDR1 is KGHSH and CDR2 is LQKENI. Here the CDR3 reads CASSPGQYYEQYF. The CDR3 DNA is TGTGCCAGCTCACCGGGACAGTACTACGAGCAGTACTTC.

The chain uses TRBV7-8 and TRBJ2-7, with 7 bases aligning to TRBD1. Germline assignment: CDR1 SGHVS and CDR2 FQNEAQ. J was trimmed by 1 base and V by 1 base; bases with no gene match: 10. CDR3 size: 17 residues. CDR3 loop: CASSLDVTGSTSYEQYF. The CDR3 nucleotides read TGTGCCAGCAGCTTAGACGTGACAGGGTCTACATCCTACGAGCAGTACTTC.

In DNA, the CDR3 is TGTGCCAGCAGCGTAGGAGGTGGTGGCTACACCTTC. It translates to CASSVGGGGYTF. The chain recombines TRBV9 with TRBJ1-2, with unresolved D. Trimming left V 0 bases short and J 7 bases short, with 7 bases between. CDR1 is SGDLS, CDR2 YYNGEE, per germline. The CDR3 extends over 12 amino acids.

The chain is built from TRBV7-9 and TRBJ2-3; D might be TRBD1 (7 bases). Trimming left V 5 bases short and J 3 bases short, with 21 bases between. There are 17 residues in the CDR3. CDR1 and CDR2 from the germline V gene are SEHNR and FQNEAQ (reference sequence). The CDR3 DNA is TGTGCCAGCAGCCCGGAAGGGGGCAGGGAGGTTACAGATACGCAGTATTTT. Encoded protein: CASSPEGGREVTDTQYF.

The V and J genes are TRBV5-1 and TRBJ2-2, with TRBD2 identical over 9 bases. Germline V CDR1 and CDR2: SGHRS, YFSETQ. Losses at the gene ends were 6 bases for V and 5 bases for J; bases not matched to a gene: 2. CDR3 length equals 13 residues. The CDR3 sequence is CASNSGGTGELFF. CDR3 nucleotides: TGCGCCAGCAATAGCGGGGGAACCGGGGAGCTGTTTTTT.

This clone was recorded once. The V call is TRBV6-6, the J call TRBJ2-7, with a possible D match to TRBD1 (6 bases). CDR3 length: 13 residues. In germline, CDR1 is MNHNY, CDR2 SVGAGI (reference sequence). The V end lost 7 bases, the J end lost 5 bases, and 15 bases lay between the germline ends. The CDR3 reads CASNQHRDNEQYF. DNA of the CDR3: TGTGCCAGCAACCAACACAGGGATAACGAGCAGTACTTC.

J is TRBJ1-3 and V is TRBV18, with TRBD1 identical over 8 bases. J was trimmed by 0 bases and V by 5 bases; bases with no gene match: 6. The CDR3 length is 16 residues. Germline-derived CDR1 and CDR2 are KGHSH and LQKENI. CDR3 amino acids: CASSFDRGFSGNTIYF. The CDR3, as DNA: TGTGCCAGCTCATTCGACAGGGGATTCTCTGGAAACACCATATATTTT.

The gene calls are TRBV12-5 and TRBJ2-3; TRBD1 might be the D (6 bases). The germline CDR1 and CDR2 sequences are LGHNT and FRNRAP. This CDR3 spans 16 amino acids. Trimming left V 5 bases short and J 0 bases short, with 15 bases between. CDR3 DNA sequence: TGTGCTAGTGGTCCAGGACAGCAACAAAGCACAGATACGCAGTATTTT. It specifies CASGPGQQQSTDTQYF.

The gene calls are TRBV12-3 or TRBV12-4 and TRBJ2-7, with 9 bases identical to TRBD1. The CDR3 is 13 amino acids. The ends lost 3 bases at V and 6 bases at J; junction bases unmatched: 3. The CDR3 DNA is TGTGCCAGCAGTTTTGGGACAGGGAGCGAGCAGTACTTC. Translating it yields CASSFGTGSEQYF.

The chain links TRBV3-1 (or the pseudogene TRBV3-2) to TRBJ1-6, with D unclear. The CDR3 is made up of 13 amino acids. CDR1 and CDR2 from the germline V gene are LGHDT and YNNKEL (reference sequence). The V end lost 5 bases, the J end lost 9 bases, and 11 bases lay between the germline ends. CDR3 protein: CASSSYASSPLHF. CDR3 nucleotides: TGTGCCAGCAGCTCTTACGCTAGTTCACCCCTCCACTTT.

The CDR3 loop is CASTLTGGFYNEQFF. CDR3 nucleotide sequence: TGTGCCAGTACCCTAACAGGGGGCTTCTACAATGAGCAGTTCTTC. This rearrangement joins TRBV19 to TRBJ2-1, with 9 positions matching TRBD1. J was trimmed by 3 bases and V by 7 bases; bases with no gene match: 7. The V gene's germline CDR1 is LNHDA and CDR2 SQIVND (reference sequence). CDR3 length equals 15 residues.

This chain uses TRBV6-6 with TRBJ2-1; TRBD2 agrees at 7 bases. Germline CDR1 MNHNY, CDR2 SVGAGI (reference sequence). The junction had 9 bases not matched to a gene; V was cut back by 5 bases and J by 5 bases. CDR3 length equals 15 residues. CDR3 amino acids: CASSTYLAENNEQFF. The CDR3 bases are TGTGCCAGCAGTACGTATCTAGCGGAGAACAATGAGCAGTTCTTC.